This T cell receptor beta chain was recovered during a study of shared clonotypes between healthy human individuals. V shed 0 bases and J shed 9 bases, with 21 bases lying between them. CDR1 and CDR2 (germline): SEHNR, FQNEAQ (reference sequence). The CDR3 length is 17 residues. The donors were adults (healthy and HIV-negative) with no recent acute infections or vaccinations. Overall study findings and caveats: In the sorted subsets, rarefaction showed sequencing was incomplete despite large depth.

The assay used deep level. Only in-frame clones appear in the TCRdb table, and some are missing; sequencing was by immunoSEQ multiplex PCR. The sample records approximately 2,000,000 clones, under 95% being singletons. Turning to this clone: Its target is unknown.

This chain uses TRBV7-9 with TRBJ2-1; tentative D call: TRBD2 (6 bases). Sequencing input: naive CD4+ T cells from PBMCs. Specified subset: CD45RA+ positively selected. The sequence derives from a man aged 18 to 30 in good health. Some clones in this sample may be carry-over from other donors' samples. Here the CDR3 reads CASSLAVGSTPWGEQFF. The CDR3 DNA is TGTGCCAGCAGCTTAGCTGTCGGGAGCACCCCTTGGGGTGAGCAGTTCTTC. Full variable domain (remainder filled in from reference TRBV7-9 and TRBJ2-1): DTGVSQNPRHKITKRGQNVTFRCDPISEHNRLYWYRQTLGQGPEFLTYFQNEAQLEKSRLLSDRFSAERPKGSFSTLEIQRTEQGDSAMYLCASSLAVGSTPWGEQFFGPGTRLTVL.